This T cell receptor beta chain appears in the sequencing data of a study of blood T cell repertoires in COVID-19. Study as a whole: COVID-19 samples from acute and convalescent phases originated in the United States, Italy and Spain. From T cells, B-cell-depleted T cells, or PBMCs came the material, which was cDNA or gDNA.

Authors' analysis steps: Estimates of nucleated cell counts were drawn from the amplification of reference gene primers. Sequencing was performed with immunoSEQ multiplex PCR; in TCRdb, only in-frame clones are kept and a portion is missing. V, J and clone size were drawn from that table, and D and trimming were deduced from the DNA. The repertoire consists of some 28,000 clones, with nearly 90% occurring once and the leading ten covering about a tenth. Germline lookup yields CDR1 SNHLY and CDR2 FYNNEI. The CDR3 is made up of 17 amino acids. The germline V and J ends were trimmed by 6 bases and 14 bases, with 31 bases remaining between them.

The receptor's source is a human donor in a cohort sampled during active COVID-19. Sequencing input: peripheral blood. The chain carries TRBV2 and TRBJ1-4, with a possible D match to TRBD1 (6 bases). The CDR3 DNA sequence: TGTGCCAGCAGCGCCGCTTCGGACGGATCCAGGGGTGAGGGGCTGTTTTTT. Protein sequence: CASSAASDGSRGEGLFF.